Listed below are T cell receptor beta chains from one sample, sequenced in a study of T cell responses to AZD1222 COVID-19 vaccine. Clones were sequenced by immunoSEQ multiplex PCR, and TCRdb holds only the in-frame ones, with some missing. This table has about 85,000 clones, roughly 90% appearing once. This specimen was peripheral blood, taken on day 0 of AZD1222 vaccination. These receptors originate from an adult in good health. The CDR3 runs from the conserved cysteine through the conserved F or W. A D gene is named only where the DNA matches it firmly. Not all rows give a size; the values are once, few, many and, for expanded clones, a class.

. | TRBJ1-4 | . | TRBV18 | 12 | CASSPGDEKLFF | TGTGCCAGCTCACCAGGGGACGAAAAACTGTTTTTT
. | TRBJ2-7 | . | TRBV18 | 13 | CTSSQGRSYEQYF | TGTACCAGCTCTCAGGGTCGTTCCTACGAGCAGTACTTC
. | TRBJ2-2 | . | TRBV5-6 | 14 | CASILQGFTGELFF | TGTGCCAGCATACTCCAGGGTTTCACCGGGGAGCTGTTTTTT
TRBD1 | TRBJ1-6 | few | TRBV5-8 | 15 | CASSYIRDRGSPLHF | TGTGCCAGCAGCTACATCCGGGACAGGGGCTCACCCCTCCACTTT
. | TRBJ1-2 | . | TRBV5-5 | 13 | CASSSGTQSGYTF | TGTGCCAGCAGCTCCGGGACCCAAAGCGGCTACACCTTC
TRBD2 | TRBJ2-6 | . | TRBV3-1/TRBV3-2 | 17 | CASSQGEGSSGANVLTF | TGTGCCAGCAGCCAGGGGGAGGGATCCTCTGGGGCCAACGTCCTGACTTTC
TRBD1 | TRBJ1-5 | . | TRBV19 | 18 | CASSLRTGGTYSNQPQHF | TGTGCCAGTAGTCTTCGGACAGGGGGGACATATAGCAATCAGCCCCAGCATTTT
. | TRBJ1-1 | . | TRBV19 | 11 | CATWDYAEAFF | TGTGCCACCTGGGATTACGCTGAAGCTTTCTTT
. | TRBJ2-7 | . | TRBV7-9 | 12 | CASSLESDEQYF | TGTGCCAGCAGCTTAGAGTCTGACGAGCAGTACTTC
TRBD1 | TRBJ2-7 | once | TRBV28 | 15 | CASSSGDRGFYEQYF | TGTGCCAGCAGTTCGGGGGACAGGGGCTTCTACGAGCAGTACTTC
. | TRBJ2-7 | . | TRBV7-3 | 13 | CASSPSQGYEQYF | TGTGCCAGCAGTCCTTCCCAGGGCTACGAGCAGTACTTC
. | TRBJ1-2 | . | TRBV9 | 13 | CASSSTQNYGYTF | TGTGCCAGCAGTTCCACACAGAACTATGGCTACACCTTC
. | TRBJ2-3 | . | TRBV6-5 | 15 | CASSYSGAGTDTQYF | TGTGCCAGCAGTTACTCGGGGGCCGGCACAGATACGCAGTATTTT
. | TRBJ1-1 | . | TRBV5-1 | 14 | CASSLEGRDTEAFF | TGCGCCAGCAGCTTGGAAGGTAGGGACACTGAAGCTTTCTTT
TRBD1 | TRBJ2-7 | . | TRBV3-1/TRBV3-2 | 14 | CASSQAGTAYEQYF | TGTGCCAGCAGCCAAGCCGGGACAGCTTACGAGCAGTACTTC
. | TRBJ2-7 | few | TRBV27 | 13 | CASSFGFRDEQYF | TGTGCCAGCAGTTTCGGGTTCAGGGATGAGCAGTACTTC
. | TRBJ2-7 | . | TRBV4-2 | 15 | CASSQVHGSANEQYF | TGTGCCAGCAGCCAAGTCCACGGTAGCGCGAACGAGCAGTACTTC
. | TRBJ1-2 | . | TRBV2 | 13 | CASTSPMGHTYTF | TGTGCCAGCACCTCCCCGATGGGGCACACCTACACCTTC
. | TRBJ1-5 | . | TRBV19 | 15 | CASTETPYSNQPQHF | TGTGCCAGTACCGAAACACCTTATAGCAATCAGCCCCAGCATTTT
. | TRBJ1-1 | medium-sized | TRBV28 | 14 | CASSLGRGTTEAFF | TGTGCCAGCAGTTTGGGCAGGGGAACCACTGAAGCTTTCTTT